This T cell receptor (beta chain) was profiled in a study of blood T cell repertoires in COVID-19. For the study at large: COVID-19 samples collected from the United States, Italy and Spain covered acute and convalescent phases. Nucleic acid was either cDNA or gDNA, and it came from T cells, B-cell-depleted T cells, or PBMCs.

In the authors' workflow: Using reference gene primer amplification, nucleated cell counts were estimated. Libraries were prepared by immunoSEQ multiplex PCR; TCRdb keeps only in-frame clonotypes and omits some of them. V and J calls plus clone size are reproduced from that table; the DNA served to infer D and trimming. The sample includes some 72,000 clones, roughly 90% of them seen just once. The CDR3 is made up of 15 amino acids. V dropped 3 bases and J dropped 2; count of bases not matched to a gene: 3. Germline V gene sequence: CDR1 LGHNA, CDR2 YNFKEQ. Material: peripheral blood. This TCR was sampled from a man aged 45-65 years with active COVID-19. The gene calls are TRBV4-2 and TRBJ2-7; 11 nucleotides agree with TRBD1. The CDR3: CASSQGQGEAYEQYF. In DNA, the CDR3 is TGTGCCAGCAGCCAGGGACAGGGGGAGGCCTACGAGCAGTACTTC.